This entry concerns a single T cell receptor (beta chain). The antigen is unknown. The entry originates in a study of radiotherapy plus CTLA-4 blockade in lung cancer. In the study overall: Objective responses were observed in 15% to 20% of patients, and disease control was achieved by approximately 30%. The study's findings and limits: Tumor-derived TCR clones expanded in blood after radiotherapy plus ipilimumab. Interferon-beta and early blood T cell clone dynamics reportedly predicted response best.

TCRdb's table, derived via immunoSEQ multiplex PCR, lists solely in-frame clones and lacks some. This repertoire shows roughly 130,000 clones, 80% to 90% found once; its top ten account for roughly 7%. Deletions cut 0 bases from V and 5 bases from J, with 11 bases between. This CDR3 is 15 amino acids long. Germline assignment: CDR1 ENHRY and CDR2 SYGVKD. This receptor was taken from a human donor with non-small cell lung cancer that progressed on radiotherapy plus ipilimumab. Source: peripheral blood, taken from a patient treated with radiotherapy plus ipilimumab. The rearrangement uses TRBV10-3 and TRBJ1-5; D might be TRBD1 (5 bases). The CDR3: CAISESGGWDQPQHF. The CDR3, as DNA: TGTGCCATCAGTGAGTCCGGGGGGTGGGATCAGCCCCAGCATTTT.